The rows below give T cell receptor beta chains drawn from one sample of a study of CD8 T cells in Susac syndrome. From the immunoSEQ multiplex PCR reads, TCRdb called clonotypes with MiXCR, one entry per CDR3 protein. The sample carries 100,000 to 150,000 distinct CDR3 sequences, just over 90% recorded once. Source material: CD8+ T cells from PBMCs. Every receptor here comes from a human donor with multiple sclerosis. The CDR3 runs from the conserved cysteine through the conserved F or W. A D gene is named only where the DNA matches it firmly.

D gene: -
V gene: TRBV7-3
J gene: TRBJ2-5
CDR3 DNA: TGTGCCAGCAGCTTAACACAGCAAGAGACCCAGTACTTC
CDR3 protein: CASSLTQQETQYF

D gene: TRBD2
V gene: TRBV7-2
J gene: TRBJ2-5
CDR3 DNA: TGTGCCAGCAGCCCCCCGAGATGGCGGGAGGTTCAAGAGACCCAGTACTTC
CDR3 protein: CASSPPRWREVQETQYF

D gene: -
V gene: TRBV5-1
J gene: TRBJ2-3
CDR3 DNA: TGCGCCAGCAGCTTGGCCGGCACTTCAGATACGCAGTATTTT
CDR3 protein: CASSLAGTSDTQYF

D gene: -
V gene: TRBV3-1
J gene: TRBJ1-1
CDR3 DNA: TGTGCCAGCAGCCAAGAAGGTCGTAGGTCTGAAGCTTTCTTT
CDR3 protein: CASSQEGRRSEAFF

D gene: TRBD2
V gene: TRBV12-3/TRBV12-4
J gene: TRBJ2-3
CDR3 DNA: TGTGCCAGCAGCCAGCGGGAGGGCCGCGAAGATACGCAGTATTTT
CDR3 protein: CASSQREGREDTQYF

D gene: -
V gene: TRBV4-1
J gene: TRBJ1-2
CDR3 DNA: TGCGCCAGCAGCCAAGGGGGAAACTTCGGCGGCTACACCTTC
CDR3 protein: CASSQGGNFGGYTF

D gene: TRBD1
V gene: TRBV9
J gene: TRBJ1-4
CDR3 DNA: TGTGCCAGCAGCCCCACGGACAGGGACGAAAAACTGTTTTTT
CDR3 protein: CASSPTDRDEKLFF

D gene: -
V gene: TRBV28
J gene: TRBJ1-5
CDR3 DNA: TGTGCCAGCCCCCCTCGGGGGGCCCTCAATCAGCCCCAGCATTTT
CDR3 protein: CASPPRGALNQPQHF

D gene: TRBD1
V gene: TRBV20-1
J gene: TRBJ1-5
CDR3 DNA: TGCAGTACAAGGGGGCTCGGTCAGCCCCAGCATTTT
CDR3 protein: CSTRGLGQPQHF

D gene: TRBD1
V gene: TRBV27
J gene: TRBJ2-7
CDR3 DNA: TGTGCCAGCAGTTCGACAGGGGTACTCTACGAGCAGTACTTC
CDR3 protein: CASSSTGVLYEQYF